This entry concerns a single T cell receptor (beta chain). Other DNA variants within this sample encode the same CDR3. Repertoires were generated with immunoSEQ multiplex PCR, while TCRdb's copy carries only in-frame clones and drops some. The sample has tens of thousands of clones; 91% are singletons. These data belong to a study of T cell changes during pregnancy in multiple sclerosis. The source material was CD4+ T cells from peripheral blood mononuclear cells, sampled in the third trimester of pregnancy. The sequence came from a female donor in good health, enrolled as a control in a pregnancy study.

CDR3 sequence: CASSLQETQYF. Written as DNA, the CDR3 is TGCGCCAGCAGCCTGCAAGAGACCCAGTACTTC. The genes are TRBV5-1 and TRBJ2-5, with D unresolved. Germline V CDR1 and CDR2: SGHRS, YFSETQ. The CDR3 is made up of 11 amino acids. Trimming removed 4 bases at V and 2 bases at J, with 3 bases between.